What follows are 6 T cell receptor beta chains derived from one specimen sequenced in a study of T-cell reconstitution after alpha-beta-depleted transplantation in children. Preparation of the TCRbeta library was carried out with unique molecular identifiers. TCRdb reprocessed the PCR reads via MiXCR and lists one record per CDR3 protein. Of roughly 500,000 distinct CDR3 sequences listed, 15% to 20% are singletons. The input for sequencing was PBMCs from the stem cell graft donor, taken from the stem cell graft. These TCRs come from a human donor who donated a stem cell graft to a child with acute lymphoblastic leukemia.

CDR3 in DNA: TGTGCCAGCAGTCAAGGACTAGCGGGATCCGAGCAGTACTTC. Protein product: CASSQGLAGSEQYF. The chain combines TRBV6-2 or TRBV6-3 with TRBJ2-7; 12 bases are a match to TRBD2. This CDR3 spans 14 amino acids. V lost 5 bases, J lost 6 bases, and 5 bases stayed unmatched. CDR1 MNHEY and CDR2 SVGEGT come from the germline V gene.

This clonotype appeared many times. This chain links TRBV7-2 with TRBJ1-6; no reliable D call. CDR3 length equals 15 residues. The V gene lost 0 bases and the J gene lost 7 bases, with 10 bases spanning the gap. Germline values: CDR1 SGHTA, CDR2 FQGNSA. The CDR3 loop is CASSLAPRRNSPLHF. CDR3 sequence (DNA): TGTGCCAGCAGCTTAGCCCCGAGGAGGAATTCACCCCTCCACTTT.

This clonotype was picked up a small number of times. The V and J genes are TRBV6-1 and TRBJ2-7, with 7 bases lining up with TRBD1. Per germline, CDR1 MNHNS and CDR2 SASEGT. Trimming at V came to 6 bases and at J to 2 bases, leaving 10 bases not matched to a gene. The CDR3 totals 15 residues. The CDR3 DNA sequence: TGTGCCAGCAGCCAAGAACAGGGGATCGCCTACGAGCAGTACTTC. Its translation is CASSQEQGIAYEQYF.

This clonotype was picked up a small number of times. The DNA of the CDR3 is TGTGCCAGCAGCTTAGATCCTAGCGGGAGGGTCTACAATGAGCAGTTCTTC. Protein product: CASSLDPSGRVYNEQFF. J is TRBJ2-1 and V is TRBV5-4; 12 bases align to TRBD2. Trimming removed 2 bases from V and 3 bases from J; junction bases left unmatched: 6. This CDR3 has 17 amino acids. Per the germline V gene, CDR1 is SGHNT and CDR2 is YYREEE (reference sequence).

The chain employs TRBV5-5 and TRBJ2-6; D might be TRBD1 or TRBD2, each matching 7 bases. Germline V lookup: CDR1 SGHKS, CDR2 YYEKEE (reference sequence). The CDR3 is 16 amino acids. V lost 4 bases to trimming and J lost 1 base, with 12 bases between them. In nucleotides, the CDR3 is TGTGCCAGCAGCGCCAGGGGGGGTTCTGGGGCCAACGTCCTGACTTTC. Translating it yields CASSARGGSGANVLTF.

This clonotype has at least ten counts. J is TRBJ1-3 and V is TRBV13, with D uncertain. This CDR3 spans 15 amino acids. The V and J ends lost 7 bases and 0 bases respectively, with 13 bases between them. Germline assignment: CDR1 PRHDT and CDR2 FYEKMQ (reference sequence). The CDR3 is CASTLERSSGNTIYF. CDR3 bases: TGTGCCAGCACCCTGGAACGGAGCTCTGGAAACACCATATATTTT.